One sample yielded the 17 T cell receptor beta chains listed below, sequenced in a study of blood T cell repertoires in COVID-19. Some clones are missing from TCRdb's copy, which holds only in-frame ones; the method was immunoSEQ multiplex PCR. The table includes roughly 27,000 clones, roughly 80% detected once. Sequences were obtained from peripheral blood. The receptors come from a woman in her 70s with acute or convalescent COVID-19.

The rearrangement uses TRBV3-1 (or the pseudogene TRBV3-2) and TRBJ2-3; 13 positions agree with TRBD2. The CDR3 has 16 amino acids. CDR1 and CDR2 (germline): LGHDT, YNNKEL (reference sequence). Losses at the gene ends were 4 bases for V and 6 bases for J; bases not matched to a gene: 7. The CDR3 sequence: CASSLTSGGAGDTQYF. DNA of the CDR3: TGTGCCAGCAGCCTAACTAGCGGGGGGGCCGGCGATACGCAGTATTTT.

This chain joins TRBV5-1 and TRBJ2-7; 8 bases map to TRBD1. Germline CDR1 and CDR2: SGHRS and YFSETQ. The CDR3 is 15 amino acids. V lost 0 bases and J lost 4; bases outside the gene matches: 6. This CDR3 is CASSLASDREYEQYF. The DNA for the CDR3 is TGCGCCAGCAGCTTGGCTTCGGACAGGGAGTACGAGCAGTACTTC.

The rearrangement uses TRBV11-3 and TRBJ2-7, with 9 nucleotides matching TRBD1. V was clipped by 5 bases and J by 6 bases; unmatched bases: 5. This CDR3 has 13 residues. Germline lookup yields CDR1 SGHNT and CDR2 YENEEA. CDR3 DNA sequence: TGTGCCAGCAGCAAAATGACAGGGGGCGAGCAGTACTTC. Its translation is CASSKMTGGEQYF.

This chain joins TRBV27 and TRBJ2-1; tentative D call: TRBD1 (6 bases). This CDR3 comprises 18 residues. CDR1 is MNHEY, CDR2 SMNVEV, per germline (reference sequence). The V end was cut by 1 base, the J end by 0 bases, with 16 bases between. This CDR3 is CASSLLRPTGSSYNEQFF. The CDR3 DNA follows: TGTGCCAGCAGTTTATTACGCCCCACAGGGAGCTCCTACAATGAGCAGTTCTTC.

The CDR3 reads CASKASGGDYNEQFF. CDR3 sequence (DNA): TGTGCTAGTAAGGCTAGCGGGGGGGATTACAATGAGCAGTTCTTC. The gene calls are TRBV7-2 and TRBJ2-1, with 12 bases fitting TRBD2. Germline V lookup: CDR1 SGHTA, CDR2 FQGNSA. This CDR3 comprises 15 residues.

The chain combines TRBV4-1 with TRBJ1-1, with D perhaps TRBD1 (5 bases). CDR1 and CDR2 from the germline V gene are MGHRA and YSYEKL. The V end lost 0 bases, the J end lost 6 bases, and 11 bases lay between the germline ends. This CDR3 has 14 residues. CDR3 loop: CASSQDRVRAEAFF. The DNA of the CDR3 is TGCGCCAGCAGCCAAGACAGGGTCAGGGCTGAAGCTTTCTTT.

The rearrangement joins TRBV28 to TRBJ2-7, with 7 positions matching TRBD2. The V segment lost 5 bases and the J segment 0 bases; nucleotides outside the gene matches: 10. This CDR3 is built from 16 residues. Per the germline V gene, CDR1 is MDHEN and CDR2 is SYDVKM. This chain's CDR3 is CASSRPLAESSYEQYF. For the CDR3, the DNA is TGTGCCAGCAGTCGTCCTCTAGCGGAAAGCTCCTACGAGCAGTACTTC. Based on the CDR3 plus reference TRBV28 and TRBJ2-7, the full variable domain is DVKVTQSSRYLVKRTGEKVFLECVQDMDHENMFWYRQDPGLGLRLIYFSYDVKMKEKGDIPEGYSVSREKKERFSLILESASTNQTSMYLCASSRPLAESSYEQYFGPGTRLTVT.

This chain connects TRBV7-8 to TRBJ1-2; 9 nucleotides agree with TRBD1. The CDR3 consists of 15 residues. The V segment lost 0 bases and the J segment 6 bases; nucleotides outside the gene matches: 5. The germline gives CDR1 SGHVS, CDR2 FQNEAQ. CDR3 nucleotides: TGTGCCAGCAGCTTAGCACTGGGACAGGGTAATGGCTACACCTTC. This encodes CASSLALGQGNGYTF.

The chain couples TRBV19 to TRBJ2-5; TRBD1 matches at 9 bases. Germline V gene data show CDR1 as LNHDA and CDR2 as SQIVND (reference sequence). The V and J ends lost 4 bases and 6 bases, in that order; junction bases with no gene match: 6. This CDR3 is 14 amino acids long. The DNA of the CDR3 is TGTGCCAGTAGTACGAAGGGACAGGGAAAGACCCAGTACTTC. It codes for CASSTKGQGKTQYF.

The rearrangement joins TRBV28 to TRBJ1-4; the match to TRBD1 covers 8 bases. J lost 8 bases, V lost 5 bases, and 13 bases had no gene match. Per germline, CDR1 MDHEN and CDR2 SYDVKM. The CDR3 has 16 residues. The CDR3 is CASSGQGAYSHEKLFF. The CDR3 DNA reads TGTGCCAGCAGTGGGCAGGGGGCCTACTCCCACGAAAAACTGTTTTTT.

The rearrangement uses TRBV28 and TRBJ2-4; tentative D call: TRBD2 (7 bases). The CDR3 is 20 residues long. V was clipped by 3 bases and J by 0 bases, with 24 bases between them. The V gene's germline CDR1 is MDHEN and CDR2 SYDVKM. In DNA, the CDR3 is TGTGCCAGCAGTTTCCCCGCCGGCGAGAGGGGGGGATTAGCCAAAAACATTCAGTACTTC. This codes for CASSFPAGERGGLAKNIQYF.

The rearrangement uses TRBV28 and TRBJ1-1; D may be TRBD1 (6 bases). Germline-derived CDR1 and CDR2 are MDHEN and SYDVKM. The CDR3 sequence is 14 residues long. With 6 bases removed from V and 7 bases from J, the gap between germline ends came to 18 bases. The CDR3 DNA reads TGTGCCAGCAGCACAGTCAGGGGACCGGGTGAAGCTTTCTTT. Translated: CASSTVRGPGEAFF.

The chain has TRBV5-4 and TRBJ2-1, with D uncertain. This CDR3 comprises 15 residues. The V end was cut by 2 bases, the J end by 9 bases, with 18 bases between. The germline gives CDR1 SGHNT, CDR2 YYREEE (reference sequence). CDR3 in amino acids: CASSLGSQVRSEQFF. CDR3 nucleotides: TGTGCCAGCAGCTTAGGTAGCCAAGTACGTAGTGAGCAGTTCTTC.

In regard to this clone: Germline and junction disagree at one end, which may indicate a read error. V and J are TRBV28 and TRBJ1-1; no clear D gene. This CDR3 region has 13 residues. Germline-derived CDR1 and CDR2 are MDHEN and SYDVKM. This CDR3 reads CASSTTSHVASPF. For the CDR3, the DNA is TGTGCCAGCAGTACAACATCGCATGTCGCTTCACCCTTT.

In DNA form, the CDR3 reads TGCGCCAGCAGCCAAGAATCTTCGTATTCACCCCTCCACTTT. Protein: CASSQESSYSPLHF. The chain combines TRBV4-3 with TRBJ1-6; D is ambiguous. The CDR3 is 14 residues long. Trimming took 0 bases from V and 8 from J, leaving 8 bases between them. Per germline, CDR1 LGHNA and CDR2 YSLEER.

This clone was detected once. The DNA of the CDR3 is TGTGCCAGCAGCTTTCTTGCTGGACAGGAAGAGACCCAGTACTTC. Its translation is CASSFLAGQEETQYF. The chain combines TRBV7-9 with TRBJ2-5; 7 bases line up with TRBD1. The CDR3 extends over 15 amino acids. After removal of 3 bases from V and 3 bases from J, the junction contained 7 bases not matched to a gene. Germline V gene data show CDR1 as SEHNR and CDR2 as FQNEAQ (reference sequence).

The gene calls are TRBV9 and TRBJ1-4, with 7 bases identical to TRBD1. V shed 0 bases, J shed 8 bases, and the junction held 7 bases outside the gene matches. This CDR3 has 15 residues. Per the germline V gene, CDR1 is SGDLS and CDR2 is YYNGEE. The CDR3 DNA is TGTGCCAGCAGCGTAGGGGGACAGAAAGTGGAAAAACTGTTTTTT. Its protein is CASSVGGQKVEKLFF.